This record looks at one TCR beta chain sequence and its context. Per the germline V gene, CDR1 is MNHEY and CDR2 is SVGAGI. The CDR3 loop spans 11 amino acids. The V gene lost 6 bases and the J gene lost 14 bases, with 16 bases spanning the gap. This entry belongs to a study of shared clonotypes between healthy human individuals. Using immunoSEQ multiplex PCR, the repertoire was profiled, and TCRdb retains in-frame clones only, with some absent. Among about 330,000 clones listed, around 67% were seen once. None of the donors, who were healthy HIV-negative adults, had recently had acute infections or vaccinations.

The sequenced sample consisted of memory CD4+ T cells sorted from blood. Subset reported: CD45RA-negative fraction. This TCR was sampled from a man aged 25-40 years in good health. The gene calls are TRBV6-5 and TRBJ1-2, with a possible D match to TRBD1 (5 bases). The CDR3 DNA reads TGTGCCAGCAGCCACGGGGGGAATCCAACCTTC. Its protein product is CASSHGGNPTF.